This TCR beta chain was documented in a study of T cells in Graves' hyperthyroidism and ophthalmopathy (dated by TCRdb to between 2018 and 2021). Concerning the study at large: Peripheral blood was collected at initial diagnosis, before any treatment. To identify distinguishing TCR V-J signatures, a discovery cohort of around 100 patients was used, comprising 40 to 45 with Graves' ophthalmopathy and roughly 60 with stable Graves' hyperthyroidism. Whether ophthalmopathy could be predicted prospectively was tested in an independent validation cohort made up of approximately 19 hyperthyroidism patients plus 17 patients who later progressed to ophthalmopathy. The roughly 91 discovery patients were randomly split 7:3 into training and test sets. In addition, the study compared T-cell repertoires in thyroid tissue and in blood from six Graves' hyperthyroidism patients. After blood sampling, hyperthyroidism patients were treated with methimazole at a starting dose of 30 mg daily, and ophthalmopathy patients were treated with high-dose intravenous methylprednisolone. TCR Vbeta CDR3 sequencing of 130 to 150 peripheral blood samples (about 45 ophthalmopathy, 70 to 85 hyperthyroidism and roughly 17 progressor patients) is reported in the paper. The investigation overall reported the following: Most expanded thyroid clonotypes (frequency above 0.001) were also found in blood, which suggests that blood repertoires may mirror thyroid immune responses. Sample size was not statistically predetermined, and blinding of investigators to group allocation was not performed. In validation, the model predicted progression to ophthalmopathy with approximately 70% sensitivity and roughly 75% specificity, a median of about 6 months before onset. A model built on a 13 V-J signature distinguished ophthalmopathy from stable hyperthyroidism, reaching roughly 88% sensitivity and around 81% specificity in cross-validation and 80%/75% in testing.

Ophthalmopathy patients had moderately to severely active disease, Clinical Activity Score of at least 3, NOSPECS grade of at least 4, and duration under 3 months. Exclusion was applied to patients with uncontrolled infections, other autoimmune diseases, pregnancy or lactation. Diagnoses were established on the basis of clinical symptoms, serum thyroxine and TRAb, thyroid ultrasound, and orbital computed tomography. PBMCs were isolated from roughly 10 ml of fresh peripheral blood by Ficoll-Paque density gradient centrifugation. Total RNA was extracted with Trizol reagent, and quality was checked on an Agilent 2100 Bioanalyzer. Spanning cysteine to phenylalanine, the CDR3 consists of 17 amino acids. Of all the DNA, just the CDR3 is kept, 51 bases in frame from base 1. V and J are truncated by 3 bases and 3 bases respectively, leaving an intervening sequence of 20 bases. In the germline V gene, CDR1 corresponds to MNHGY and CDR2 to SVAAGI.

Amplification of TCR beta CDR3 regions was carried out from RNA transcripts. The TCR CDR3 was subjected to a first round of RT-PCR using the HTBI primer set and the Qiagen OneStep RT-PCR kit. Libraries were constructed in a second round of multiplex PCR, after which size selection and purification were carried out. Sequencing of the libraries was done on an Illumina HiSeq2000 using paired-end 100 bp reads. Per the authors' processing: Raw data were processed with SOAPnuke, discarding reads with adapters, uncalled bases, mean Phred below 15, or no exact constant-primer or identifier match. High-quality paired reads were merged using COPE v1.2.5, and each unique nucleotide sequence was defined as a clonotype. MiTCR v1.1 was used to align clonotypes to the IMGT TRBV, TRBD and TRBJ reference segments. The analysis included only V-J combinations with a frequency above 0.0001, which together covered roughly 99% of the repertoires. The TCS score was defined as F50 (clonal expansion) divided by E x V (chaos), with BLOSUM62-based TCRdist calculated between CDR3 peptides within each V-J. Welch's t-statistics and random forest reduced approximately 520 V-J features to roughly 13, which were used in a naive Bayes classifier (R e1071). Using fastp trimming at Q25 and MiXCR clonotype assembly, TCRdb reanalyzed the public sequencing data and kept in-frame beta chains. Rows are unified per CDR3 protein, each entry keeping the most common DNA and genes. The V and J calls come from TCRdb's annotation, not from the publication. Here the sample has some 490,000 distinct CDR3 sequences; around a fifth occur a single time. The ten largest clonotypes hold around 54% of the sample.

In its sample, this clonotype was seen a few times. Which antigen it targets is not known. No base-level quality is on record; no much larger clone is a single base apart. Sequencing was performed on blood. This receptor was taken from a woman in her 70s with Graves' ophthalmopathy. Rearrangement joined TRBV6-9 to TRBJ1-1; TRBD1 could be the D gene, as 6 bases match. The CDR3 amino acid sequence is: CASSYAQGFSLDTEAFF. The nucleotides are TGTGCCAGCAGTTACGCACAGGGATTTTCGTTGGACACTGAAGCTTTCTTT.